These 11 T cell receptor beta chains were all obtained from the same sample, sequenced in a study of blood T cell repertoires in COVID-19. Generated by immunoSEQ multiplex PCR, the TCRdb table keeps only in-frame clones and is missing some. The profile shows some 150,000 clones, 85% to 90% of them singletons. Material for sequencing was peripheral blood. These receptor sequences come from a human donor in a cohort sampled during active COVID-19.

The gene calls are TRBV11-2 and TRBJ1-2, with 8 bases identical to TRBD1. With V trimmed by 1 base and J by 6 bases, 1 base remained unmatched. The CDR3 is 13 amino acids. Germline values: CDR1 SGHAT, CDR2 FQNNGV. CDR3 protein: CASSLGQGNGYTF. The CDR3 DNA reads TGTGCCAGCAGCTTAGGACAGGGGAATGGCTACACCTTC.

This rearrangement joins TRBV4-2 to TRBJ2-7; no clear D. The CDR3 totals 14 residues. V gave up 1 base and J gave up 3 bases, with 10 bases separating them. Germline V gene lookup returns CDR1 LGHNA and CDR2 YNFKEQ. DNA for the CDR3: TGTGCCAGCAGCCAAGGTGATTACTACTACGAGCAGTACTTC. Its translation is CASSQGDYYYEQYF.

The chain joins TRBV20-1 to TRBJ1-3; 8 bases are a match to TRBD1. CDR3 length equals 14 residues. Germline CDR1 reads DFQATT; CDR2 reads SNEGSKA (reference sequence). V lost 3 bases, J lost 3 bases, and 4 bases stayed unmatched. The chain's CDR3 is CSASPDRVGNTIYF. The CDR3 DNA follows: TGCAGTGCTAGTCCGGACAGGGTTGGAAACACCATATATTTT.

This chain uses TRBV5-4 with TRBJ2-7, with 8 bases lining up with TRBD1. CDR3 length equals 16 residues. In germline, CDR1 is SGHNT, CDR2 YYREEE (reference sequence). V dropped 4 bases and J dropped 3; count of bases not matched to a gene: 12. The CDR3, as DNA: TGTGCCAGCAGCACGGGACAGGAATGGAGAAGCTACGAGCAGTACTTC. Its protein product is CASSTGQEWRSYEQYF.

The chain combines TRBV7-2 with TRBJ2-1, with D perhaps matching TRBD2 (5 bases). V lost 2 bases and J lost 7, with 9 bases in between. The germline gives CDR1 SGHTA, CDR2 FQGNSA. This CDR3 region has 13 residues. CDR3 in DNA: TGTGCCAGCAGCTTAACCCGGAGGAATGAGCAGTTCTTC. Protein: CASSLTRRNEQFF.

This chain joins TRBV27 and TRBJ1-1; 8 positions agree with TRBD1. Germline V CDR1 and CDR2: MNHEY, SMNVEV (reference sequence). CDR3 length: 16 residues. V trimming: 1 base; J trimming: 5 bases; junction bases outside the gene matches: 9. The CDR3 DNA is TGTGCCAGCAGTTTATTAGGAGGACAGGGATTAACTGAAGCTTTCTTT. It is translated as CASSLLGGQGLTEAFF.

The rearrangement uses TRBV30 and TRBJ1-1, with D possibly TRBD1 on 5 matching bases. The V gene's germline CDR1 is GTSNPN and CDR2 SVGIG (reference sequence). CDR3 size: 14 residues. V was clipped by 0 bases and J by 5 bases, with 13 bases between them. The CDR3 sequence: CAWSVWLGGTEAFF. DNA of the CDR3: TGTGCCTGGAGTGTATGGTTGGGGGGAACTGAAGCTTTCTTT.

This clone came up a few times. The chain is built from TRBV7-2 and TRBJ2-7; 12 bases match TRBD2. The CDR3 is made up of 14 amino acids. The junction had 3 bases not matched to a gene; V was cut back by 4 bases and J by 5 bases. CDR1 is SGHTA, CDR2 FQGNSA, per germline. This CDR3 reads CASSSPSGRDEQYF. CDR3 sequence (DNA): TGTGCCAGCAGCTCTCCTAGCGGGAGGGACGAGCAGTACTTC. The full variable domain, with the rest looked up from reference TRBV7-2 and TRBJ2-7, is GAGVSQSPSNKVTEKGKDVELRCDPISGHTALYWYRQSLGQGLEFLIYFQGNSAPDKSGLPSDRFSAERTGGSVSTLTIQRTQQEDSAVYLCASSSPSGRDEQYFGPGTRLTVT.

CDR3 in DNA: TGTGCCAGCAGTTACGAGGCCTCTAACTATGGCTACACCTTC. Translation gives CASSYEASNYGYTF. The chain couples TRBV6-5 to TRBJ1-2; D gene unclear. The CDR3 extends over 14 amino acids. Germline-derived CDR1 and CDR2 are MNHEY and SVGAGI. Trimming pared 2 bases from V and 0 bases from J, leaving 7 bases between.

The chain uses TRBV7-9 and TRBJ2-7, with D perhaps matching TRBD2 (6 bases). There are 12 residues in the CDR3. Germline CDR1 reads SEHNR; CDR2 reads FQNEAQ (reference sequence). V lost 4 bases and J 7 bases, leaving 11 bases between the germline ends. The CDR3 reads CASSSGAGEQYF. CDR3 in DNA: TGTGCCAGCAGCTCGGGTGCGGGGGAGCAGTACTTC.

A few counts support this clone. The chain uses TRBV24-1 and TRBJ2-2, with no clear D. The CDR3 is made up of 14 amino acids. The germline V gene encodes CDR1 KGHDR and CDR2 SFDVKD. The V end lost 6 bases, the J end lost 1 base, and 8 bases lay between the germline ends. Written as DNA, the CDR3 is TGTGCCACCAGTCGTACAGAGAACACCGGGGAGCTGTTTTTT. It translates to CATSRTENTGELFF.